This T cell receptor (beta chain) is drawn from a study of blood T cell repertoires in COVID-19. This CDR3 region has 16 residues. Trimming removed 0 bases from V and 4 bases from J; junction bases left unmatched: 1. CDR1 is ENHRY, CDR2 SYGVKD, per germline. Original methodology: Estimation of nucleated cell counts was performed using reference gene primer amplification. Data came from immunoSEQ multiplex PCR; TCRdb stores just in-frame clones and leaves some out. V, J and clone size are taken as reported in that table, and D and trimming were inferred from the DNA itself. The sample contains hundreds of thousands of clones, over 75% of which appear only once.

The V and J genes are TRBV10-3 and TRBJ2-5, with 14 nucleotides matching TRBD2. The source material was PBMCs or T cells enriched from blood (not recorded which). This TCR was sampled from a woman in her thirties or forties who had recovered from COVID-19. CDR3 sequence reads: CAISESGLAGAETQYF. CDR3 sequence (DNA): TGTGCCATCAGTGAGTCGGGACTAGCGGGAGCAGAGACCCAGTACTTC.